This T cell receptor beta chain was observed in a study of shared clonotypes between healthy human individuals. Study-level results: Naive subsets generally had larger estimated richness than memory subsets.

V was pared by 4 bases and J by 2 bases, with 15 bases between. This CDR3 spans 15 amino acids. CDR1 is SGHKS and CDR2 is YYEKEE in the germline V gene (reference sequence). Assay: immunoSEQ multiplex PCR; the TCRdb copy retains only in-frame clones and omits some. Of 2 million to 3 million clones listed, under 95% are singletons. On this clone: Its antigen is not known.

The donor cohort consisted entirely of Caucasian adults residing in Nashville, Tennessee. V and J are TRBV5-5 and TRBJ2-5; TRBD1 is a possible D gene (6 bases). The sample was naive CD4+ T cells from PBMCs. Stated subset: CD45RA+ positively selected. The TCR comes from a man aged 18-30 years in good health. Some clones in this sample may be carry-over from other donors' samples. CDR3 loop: CASSIQPGVQETQYF. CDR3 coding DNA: TGTGCCAGCAGCATCCAACCAGGGGTTCAAGAGACCCAGTACTTC.